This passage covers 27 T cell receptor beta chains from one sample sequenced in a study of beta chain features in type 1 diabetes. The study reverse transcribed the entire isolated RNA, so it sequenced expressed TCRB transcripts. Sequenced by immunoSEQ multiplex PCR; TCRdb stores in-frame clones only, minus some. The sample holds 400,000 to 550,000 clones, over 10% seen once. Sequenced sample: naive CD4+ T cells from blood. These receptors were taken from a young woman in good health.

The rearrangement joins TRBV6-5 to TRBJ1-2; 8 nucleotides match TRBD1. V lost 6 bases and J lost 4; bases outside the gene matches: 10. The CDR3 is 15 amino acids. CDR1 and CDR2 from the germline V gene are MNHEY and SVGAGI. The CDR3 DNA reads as TGTGCCAGCAGCCGACGGACAGGGAGGGTCTATGGCTACACCTTC. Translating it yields CASSRRTGRVYGYTF.

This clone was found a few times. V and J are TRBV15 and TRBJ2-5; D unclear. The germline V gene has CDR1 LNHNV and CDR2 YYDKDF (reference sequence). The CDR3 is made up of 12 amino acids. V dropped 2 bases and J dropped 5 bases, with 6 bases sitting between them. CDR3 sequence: CATSRKTETQYF. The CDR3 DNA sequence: TGTGCCACCAGCAGAAAAACGGAGACCCAGTACTTC.

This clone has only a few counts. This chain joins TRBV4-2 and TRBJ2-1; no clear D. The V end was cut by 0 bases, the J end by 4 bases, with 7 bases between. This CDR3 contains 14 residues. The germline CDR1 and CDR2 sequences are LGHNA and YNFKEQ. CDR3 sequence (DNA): TGTGCCAGCAGCCAAGAATCAACTTACAATGAGCAGTTCTTC. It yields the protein CASSQESTYNEQFF.

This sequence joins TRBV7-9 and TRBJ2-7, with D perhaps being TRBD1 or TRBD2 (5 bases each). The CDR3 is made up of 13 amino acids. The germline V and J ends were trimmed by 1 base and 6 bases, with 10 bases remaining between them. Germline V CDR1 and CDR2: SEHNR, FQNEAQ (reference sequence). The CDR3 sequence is CASSLGGPGEQYV. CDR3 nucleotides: TGTGCCAGCAGCTTAGGGGGACCGGGCGAGCAGTACGTC.

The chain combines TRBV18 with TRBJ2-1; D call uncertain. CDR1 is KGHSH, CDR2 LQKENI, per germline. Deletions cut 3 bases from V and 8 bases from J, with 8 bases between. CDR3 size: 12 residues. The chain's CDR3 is CASSPLVDEQFF. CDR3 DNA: TGTGCCAGCTCACCTTTAGTTGATGAGCAGTTCTTC. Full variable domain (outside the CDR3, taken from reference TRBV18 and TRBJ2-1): NAGVMQNPRHLVRRRGQEARLRCSPMKGHSHVYWYRQLPEEGLKFMVYLQKENIIDESGMPKERFSAEFPKEGPSILRIQQVVRGDSAAYFCASSPLVDEQFFGPGTRLTVL.

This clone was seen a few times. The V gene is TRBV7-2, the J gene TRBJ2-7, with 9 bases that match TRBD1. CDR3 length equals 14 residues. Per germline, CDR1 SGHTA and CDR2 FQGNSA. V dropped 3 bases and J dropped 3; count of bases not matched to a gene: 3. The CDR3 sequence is CASSFDRGNYEQYF. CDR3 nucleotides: TGTGCCAGCAGCTTTGACAGGGGGAACTACGAGCAGTACTTC.

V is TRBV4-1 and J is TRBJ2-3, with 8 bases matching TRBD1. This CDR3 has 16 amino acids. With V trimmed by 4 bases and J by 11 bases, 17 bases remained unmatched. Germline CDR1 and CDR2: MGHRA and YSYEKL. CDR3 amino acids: CASSLQQGDPAYGQYF. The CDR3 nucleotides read TGCGCCAGCAGCCTACAACAGGGGGATCCTGCTTACGGGCAGTATTTT.

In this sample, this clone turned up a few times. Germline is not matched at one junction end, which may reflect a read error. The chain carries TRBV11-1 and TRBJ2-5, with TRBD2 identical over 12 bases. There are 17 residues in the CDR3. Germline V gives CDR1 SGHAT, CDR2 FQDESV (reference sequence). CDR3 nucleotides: TGTGCCAGCAGTTTAGGACTAGCGGGAAGTGGGCAAGAGACCCAGTACTTC. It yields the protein CASSLGLAGSGQETQYF.

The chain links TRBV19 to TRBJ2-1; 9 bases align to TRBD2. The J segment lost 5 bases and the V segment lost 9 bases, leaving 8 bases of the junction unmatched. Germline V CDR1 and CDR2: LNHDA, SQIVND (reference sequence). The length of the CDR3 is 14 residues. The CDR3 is CASGLGTSHNEQFF. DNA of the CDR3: TGTGCCAGCGGTTTAGGGACTAGCCACAATGAGCAGTTCTTC.

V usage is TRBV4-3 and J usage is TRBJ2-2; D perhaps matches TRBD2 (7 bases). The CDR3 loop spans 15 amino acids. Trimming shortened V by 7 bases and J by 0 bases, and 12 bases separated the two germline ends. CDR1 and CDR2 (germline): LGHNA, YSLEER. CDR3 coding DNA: TGCGCCAGCAAGGCGGGGGCCTCGAACACCGGGGAGCTGTTTTTT. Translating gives CASKAGASNTGELFF.

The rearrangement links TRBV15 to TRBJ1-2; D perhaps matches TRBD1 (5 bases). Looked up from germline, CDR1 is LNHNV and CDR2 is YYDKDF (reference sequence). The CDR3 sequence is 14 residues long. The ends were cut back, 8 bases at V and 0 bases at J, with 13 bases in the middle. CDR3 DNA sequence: TGTGCCACCTCCACGACAGCTACTAACTATGGCTACACCTTC. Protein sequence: CATSTTATNYGYTF.

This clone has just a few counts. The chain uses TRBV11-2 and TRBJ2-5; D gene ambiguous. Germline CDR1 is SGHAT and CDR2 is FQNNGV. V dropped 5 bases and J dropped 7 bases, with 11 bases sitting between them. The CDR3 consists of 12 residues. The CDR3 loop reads CASSVVGVTQYF. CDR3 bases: TGTGCCAGCAGCGTGGTGGGCGTGACCCAGTACTTC.

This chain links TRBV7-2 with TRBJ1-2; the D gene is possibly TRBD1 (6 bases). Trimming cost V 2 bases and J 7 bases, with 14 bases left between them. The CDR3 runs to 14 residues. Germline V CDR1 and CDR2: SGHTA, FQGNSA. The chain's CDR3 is CASSLQRQTGGYTF. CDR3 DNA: TGTGCCAGCAGCTTACAGAGACAGACAGGTGGCTACACCTTC. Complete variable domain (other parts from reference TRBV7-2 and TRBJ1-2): GAGVSQSPSNKVTEKGKDVELRCDPISGHTALYWYRQSLGQGLEFLIYFQGNSAPDKSGLPSDRFSAERTGGSVSTLTIQRTQQEDSAVYLCASSLQRQTGGYTFGSGTRLTVV.

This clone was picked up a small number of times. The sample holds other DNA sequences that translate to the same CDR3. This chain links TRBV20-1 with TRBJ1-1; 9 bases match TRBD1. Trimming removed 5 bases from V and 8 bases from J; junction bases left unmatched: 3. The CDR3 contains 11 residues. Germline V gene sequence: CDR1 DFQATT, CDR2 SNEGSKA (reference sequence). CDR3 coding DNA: TGCAGTGCTGGACAGGGGACCGAAGCTTTCTTT. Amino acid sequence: CSAGQGTEAFF.

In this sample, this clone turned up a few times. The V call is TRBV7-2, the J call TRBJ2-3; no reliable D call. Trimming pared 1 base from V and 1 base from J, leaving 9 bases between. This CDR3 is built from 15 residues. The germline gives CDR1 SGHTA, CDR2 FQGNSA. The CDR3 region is CASSLVSGRTDTQYF. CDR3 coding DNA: TGTGCCAGCAGCTTAGTGTCGGGTCGCACAGATACGCAGTATTTT.

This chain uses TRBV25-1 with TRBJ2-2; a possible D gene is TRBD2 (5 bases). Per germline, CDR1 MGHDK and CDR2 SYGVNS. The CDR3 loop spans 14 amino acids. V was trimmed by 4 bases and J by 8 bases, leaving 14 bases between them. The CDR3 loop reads CASSVSRGKGELFF. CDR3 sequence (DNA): TGTGCCAGCAGTGTCTCGAGAGGGAAAGGGGAGCTGTTTTTT.

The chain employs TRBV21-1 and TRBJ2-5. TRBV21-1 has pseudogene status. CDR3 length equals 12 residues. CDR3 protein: CASSMGPETQYF. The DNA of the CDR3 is TGTGCCAGCAGTATGGGACCTGAGACCCAGTACTTC.

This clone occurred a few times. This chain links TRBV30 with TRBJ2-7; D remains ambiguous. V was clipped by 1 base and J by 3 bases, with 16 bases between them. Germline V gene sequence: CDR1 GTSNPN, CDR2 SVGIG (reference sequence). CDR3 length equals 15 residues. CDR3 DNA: TGTGCCTGGAGTGCCCTAGTGTACAGCTTCTACGAGCAGTACTTC. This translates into CAWSALVYSFYEQYF.

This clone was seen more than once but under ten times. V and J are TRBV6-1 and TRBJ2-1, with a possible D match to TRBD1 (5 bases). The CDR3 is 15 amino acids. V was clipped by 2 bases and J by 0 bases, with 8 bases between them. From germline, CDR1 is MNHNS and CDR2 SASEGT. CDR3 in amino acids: CASSERGSSYNEQFF. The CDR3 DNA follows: TGTGCCAGCAGTGAAAGGGGAAGCTCCTACAATGAGCAGTTCTTC.

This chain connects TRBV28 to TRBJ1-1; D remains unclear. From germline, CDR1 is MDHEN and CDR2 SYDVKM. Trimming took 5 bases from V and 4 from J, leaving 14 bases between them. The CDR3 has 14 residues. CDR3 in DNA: TGTGCCAGCAGTCCCTCTCGCGGTACCACTGAAGCTTTCTTT. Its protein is CASSPSRGTTEAFF.

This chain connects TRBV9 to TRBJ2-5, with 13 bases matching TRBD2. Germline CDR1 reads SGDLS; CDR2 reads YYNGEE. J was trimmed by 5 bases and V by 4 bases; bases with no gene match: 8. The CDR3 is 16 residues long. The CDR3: CASSPRTSGGGETQYF. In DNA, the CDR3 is TGTGCCAGCAGCCCCCGGACTAGCGGGGGTGGGGAGACCCAGTACTTC.

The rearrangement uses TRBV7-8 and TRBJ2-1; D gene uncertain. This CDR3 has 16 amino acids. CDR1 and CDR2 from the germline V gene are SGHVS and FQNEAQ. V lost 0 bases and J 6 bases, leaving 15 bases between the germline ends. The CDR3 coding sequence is TGTGCCAGCAGCTTAGCGCCCAGTGTGTCAGGCAATGAGCAGTTCTTC. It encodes CASSLAPSVSGNEQFF.

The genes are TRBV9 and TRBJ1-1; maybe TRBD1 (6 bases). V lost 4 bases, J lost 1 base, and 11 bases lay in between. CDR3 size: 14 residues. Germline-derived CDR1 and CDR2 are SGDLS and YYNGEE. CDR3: CASSITGQNTEAFF. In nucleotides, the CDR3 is TGTGCCAGCAGCATTACAGGGCAGAACACTGAAGCTTTCTTT.

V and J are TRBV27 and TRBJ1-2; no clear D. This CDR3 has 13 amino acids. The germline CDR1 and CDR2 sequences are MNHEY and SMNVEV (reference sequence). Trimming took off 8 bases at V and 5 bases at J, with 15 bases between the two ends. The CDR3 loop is CASGRPVVYGYTF. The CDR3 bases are TGTGCCAGCGGCCGGCCGGTGGTATATGGCTACACCTTC.

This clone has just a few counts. CDR3 region: CASAFQDRGQEQYV. In DNA form, the CDR3 reads TGTGCCAGCGCGTTCCAGGACAGGGGGCAAGAGCAGTACGTC. This chain uses TRBV6-6 with TRBJ2-7; 11 bases are a match to TRBD1. CDR1 and CDR2 (germline): MNHNY, SVGAGI (reference sequence). This CDR3 has 14 residues. With V trimmed by 8 bases and J by 7 bases, 10 bases remained unmatched.

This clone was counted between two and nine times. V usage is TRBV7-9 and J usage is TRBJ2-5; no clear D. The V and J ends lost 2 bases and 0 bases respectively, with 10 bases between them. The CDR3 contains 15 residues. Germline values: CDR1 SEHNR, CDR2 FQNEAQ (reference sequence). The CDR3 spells CASSLSGGHQETQYF. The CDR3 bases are TGTGCCAGCAGCTTATCGGGCGGCCACCAAGAGACCCAGTACTTC.

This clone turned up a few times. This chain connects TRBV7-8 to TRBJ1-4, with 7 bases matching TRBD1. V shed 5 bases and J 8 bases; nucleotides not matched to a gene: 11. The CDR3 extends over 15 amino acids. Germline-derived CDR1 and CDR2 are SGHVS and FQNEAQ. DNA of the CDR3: TGTGCCAGCAGCGCACAGGGGTGGGATTACGAAAAACTGTTTTTT. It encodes CASSAQGWDYEKLFF.